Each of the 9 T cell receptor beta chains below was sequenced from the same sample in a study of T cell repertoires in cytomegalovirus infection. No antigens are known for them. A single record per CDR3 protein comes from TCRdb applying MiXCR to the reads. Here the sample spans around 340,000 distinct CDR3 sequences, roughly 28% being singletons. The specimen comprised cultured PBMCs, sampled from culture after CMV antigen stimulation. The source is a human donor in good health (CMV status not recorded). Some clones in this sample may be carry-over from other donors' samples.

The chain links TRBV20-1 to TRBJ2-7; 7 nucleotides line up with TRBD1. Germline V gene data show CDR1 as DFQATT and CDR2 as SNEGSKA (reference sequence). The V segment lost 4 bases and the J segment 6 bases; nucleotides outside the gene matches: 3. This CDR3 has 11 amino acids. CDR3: CSAITGVEQYF. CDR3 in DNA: TGCAGTGCTATTACAGGGGTCGAGCAGTACTTC.

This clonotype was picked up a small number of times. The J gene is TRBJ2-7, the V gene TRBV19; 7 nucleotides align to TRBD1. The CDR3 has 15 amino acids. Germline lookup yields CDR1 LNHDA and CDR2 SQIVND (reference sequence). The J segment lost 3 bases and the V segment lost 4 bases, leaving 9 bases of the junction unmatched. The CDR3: CASSTVVGQNYEQYF. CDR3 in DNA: TGTGCCAGTAGTACAGTCGTGGGACAGAACTACGAGCAGTACTTC.

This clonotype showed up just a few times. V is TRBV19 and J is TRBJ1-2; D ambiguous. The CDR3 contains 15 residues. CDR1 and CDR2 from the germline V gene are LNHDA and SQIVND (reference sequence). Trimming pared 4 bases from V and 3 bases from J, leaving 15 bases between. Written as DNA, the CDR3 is TGTGCCAGTAGTACACCGGCCCCGAGGGACTATGGCTACACCTTC. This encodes CASSTPAPRDYGYTF.

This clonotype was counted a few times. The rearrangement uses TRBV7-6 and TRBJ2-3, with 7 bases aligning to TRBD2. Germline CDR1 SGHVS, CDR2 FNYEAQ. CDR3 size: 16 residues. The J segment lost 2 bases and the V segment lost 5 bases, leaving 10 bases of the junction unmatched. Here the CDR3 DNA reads TGTGCCAGCAGCCCCCCAGCGGGAATGAACACAGATACGCAGTATTTT. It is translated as CASSPPAGMNTDTQYF. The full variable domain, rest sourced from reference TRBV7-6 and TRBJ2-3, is GAGVSQSPRYKVTKRGQDVALRCDPISGHVSLYWYRQALGQGPEFLTYFNYEAQQDKSGLPNDRFSAERPEGSISTLTIQRTEQRDSAMYRCASSPPAGMNTDTQYFGPGTRLTVL.

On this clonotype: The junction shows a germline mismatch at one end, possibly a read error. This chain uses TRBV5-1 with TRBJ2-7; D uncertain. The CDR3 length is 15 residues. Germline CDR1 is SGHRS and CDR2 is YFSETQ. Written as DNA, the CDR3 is TGCGCCAGCAGCTTGGAAGCCTACACCTCCCACGAGCAGTACTTC. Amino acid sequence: CASSLEAYTSHEQYF.

The CDR3 nucleotides read TGTGCCAGCAGTTTATCCTCCACTATACATGGCTACACCTTC. It specifies CASSLSSTIHGYTF. The gene calls are TRBV28 and TRBJ1-2; no clear D. The CDR3 has 14 residues. Trimming shortened V by 1 base and J by 6 bases, and 12 bases separated the two germline ends. Germline CDR1 MDHEN, CDR2 SYDVKM.

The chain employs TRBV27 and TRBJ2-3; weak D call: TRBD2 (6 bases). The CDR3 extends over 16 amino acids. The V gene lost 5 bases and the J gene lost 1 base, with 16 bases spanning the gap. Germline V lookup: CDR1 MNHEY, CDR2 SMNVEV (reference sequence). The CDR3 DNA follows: TGTGCCAGCAGTGCCCCCCACGGGGGAGGCACAGATACGCAGTATTTT. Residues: CASSAPHGGGTDTQYF.

The chain's CDR3 is CASSPTDRPDEAFF. The CDR3 DNA reads TGTGCCAGCAGTCCCACGGACAGACCAGACGAAGCTTTCTTT. The chain recombines TRBV28 with TRBJ1-1; possible D gene TRBD1, 6 bases. From germline, CDR1 is MDHEN and CDR2 SYDVKM. The CDR3 has 14 amino acids. With 5 bases removed from V and 8 bases from J, the gap between germline ends came to 18 bases.

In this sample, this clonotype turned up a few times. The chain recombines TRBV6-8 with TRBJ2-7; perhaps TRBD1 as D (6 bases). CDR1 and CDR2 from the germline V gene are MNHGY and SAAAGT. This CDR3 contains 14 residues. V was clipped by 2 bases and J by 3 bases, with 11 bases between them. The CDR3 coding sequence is TGTGCCAGCAGTTACGGACAGCGCTTCTACGAGCAGTACTTC. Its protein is CASSYGQRFYEQYF.